This TCR beta chain was recorded in a study of Graves' ophthalmopathy and Graves' hyperthyroidism. Study summary: Peripheral blood (taken before any treatment) was collected at initial diagnosis.

Patients were diagnosed from clinical symptoms, serum thyroxine, TRAb, thyroid ultrasound and orbital computed tomography. This clonotype came up many times. Its antigen is not known. This CDR3 contains 15 residues. V was clipped by 0 bases and J by 9 bases, with 15 bases between them. Germline assignment: CDR1 DFQATT and CDR2 SNEGSKA (reference sequence). Amplification of the TCR beta CDR3 regions used RNA transcripts (as template). First-round RT-PCR with HTBI primers preceded a second-round multiplex PCR. TCRdb re-analysed the multiplex PCR reads in MiXCR, keeping a single row per CDR3 protein. The data contain 350,000 to 400,000 distinct CDR3 sequences, approximately 20% of them singletons. Overall study results and limits: Detected in blood as well were most expanded thyroid clonotypes with frequency above 0.001.

The sequence was obtained from a woman aged 18-29 years with Graves' ophthalmopathy. The sample taken for sequencing was peripheral blood. The rearrangement uses TRBV20-1 and TRBJ1-6, with a tentative D call TRBD1 (5 bases). CDR3 sequence: CSAREVGGEISPLHF. As DNA, the CDR3 is TGCAGTGCTAGAGAAGTCGGGGGGGAGATTTCACCCCTCCACTTT.